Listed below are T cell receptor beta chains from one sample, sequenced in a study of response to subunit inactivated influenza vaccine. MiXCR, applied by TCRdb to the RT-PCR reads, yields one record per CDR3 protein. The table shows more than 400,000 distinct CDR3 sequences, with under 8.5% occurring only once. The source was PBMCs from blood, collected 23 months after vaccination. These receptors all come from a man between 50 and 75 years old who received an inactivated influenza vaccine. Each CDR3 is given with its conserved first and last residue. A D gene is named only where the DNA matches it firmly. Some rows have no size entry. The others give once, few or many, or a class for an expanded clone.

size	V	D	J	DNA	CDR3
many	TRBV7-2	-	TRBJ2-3	TGTGCCAGCAGCTTTTTGACAGCGAGCACAGATACGCAGTATTTT	CASSFLTASTDTQYF
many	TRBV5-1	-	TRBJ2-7	TGCGCCAGCAGCTCTTACCCAGAATCTGGCTACGAGCAGTACTTC	CASSSYPESGYEQYF
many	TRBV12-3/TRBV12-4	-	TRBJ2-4	TGTGCCAGCAGTTTTAGAGGGTCCAAAAACATTCAGTACTTC	CASSFRGSKNIQYF
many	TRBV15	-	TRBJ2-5	TGTGCCACCAGCAGAGATGCGGCTAGCTTTGAGACCCAGTACTTC	CATSRDAASFETQYF
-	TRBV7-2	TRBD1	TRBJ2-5	TGTGCCAGCAGCTACCAGACAGGGGGGGAGACCCAGTACTTC	CASSYQTGGETQYF
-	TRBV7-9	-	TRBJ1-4	TGTGCCAGCAGCTTAGCGAAAGGGGCGCGAAATGAAAAACTGTTTTTT	CASSLAKGARNEKLFF
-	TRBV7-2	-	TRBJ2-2	TGTGCCAGCAGCCGATTAATCAACACCGGGGAGCTGTTTTTT	CASSRLINTGELFF
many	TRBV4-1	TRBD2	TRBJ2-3	TGCGCCAGCAGCCAATACCTAGCGGGGTTCACAGATACGCAGTATTTT	CASSQYLAGFTDTQYF
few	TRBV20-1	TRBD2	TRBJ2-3	TGCAGTGCTAGTTTAGCGGGAGGCCCAGATACGCAGTATTTT	CSASLAGGPDTQYF
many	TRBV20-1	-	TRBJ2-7	TGCAGTGCTAGCCCCGGGAGCTCCTACGAGCAGTACTTC	CSASPGSSYEQYF
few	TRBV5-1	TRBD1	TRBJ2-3	TGCGCCAGCAGCCCAGACAGGGGACGAGATACGCAGTATTTT	CASSPDRGRDTQYF
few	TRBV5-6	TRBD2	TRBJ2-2	TGTGCCAGCAGCTCGGCGGGGGGGCTGGGTACCGGGGAGCTGTTTTTT	CASSSAGGLGTGELFF
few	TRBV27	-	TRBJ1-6	TGTGCCAGCAGGCCACAGGGTAGCAATTCACCCCTCCACTTT	CASRPQGSNSPLHF
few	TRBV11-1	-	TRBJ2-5	TGTGCCAGCAGCCGATCGATAGACAGGAACCAAGAGACCCAGTACTTC	CASSRSIDRNQETQYF
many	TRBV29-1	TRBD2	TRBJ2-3	TGCAGCGTTGACGGGGGGGATACGCAGTATTTT	CSVDGGDTQYF
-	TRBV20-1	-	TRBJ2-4	TGCAGTGCTAGTGGATTAGCCAAAAACATTCAGTACTTC	CSASGLAKNIQYF
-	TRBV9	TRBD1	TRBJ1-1	TGTGCCAGCAGCACGTTGGACAGGGGAGGTGGCACTGAAGCTTTCTTT	CASSTLDRGGGTEAFF
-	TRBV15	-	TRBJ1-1	TGTGCCACCAGCAGACCCTATGGGGGGGCACACACTGAAGCTTTCTTT	CATSRPYGGAHTEAFF
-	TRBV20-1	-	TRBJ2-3	TGCTGTGCTAGAAAGATCCGGGGCATTAGCACAGATACGCAGTATTTT	CCARKIRGISTDTQYF
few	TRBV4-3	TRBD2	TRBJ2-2	TGCGCCAGCAGCCTCGATCTAGCGGGAGTTACCGGGGAGCTGTTTTTT	CASSLDLAGVTGELFF
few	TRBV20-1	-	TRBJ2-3	TGCAGTGCTAGGGGACATATCAACGGGGATACGCAGTATTTT	CSARGHINGDTQYF
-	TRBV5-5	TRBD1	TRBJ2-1	TGTGCGGGGGCCGTTGGGACAGGTGGCTATGAGCAGTTCTTC	CAGAVGTGGYEQFF
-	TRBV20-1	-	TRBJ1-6	TGCAGTGCTCCCCGGGCAGGGCGAACTTCCTATAATTCACCCCTCCACTTT	CSAPRAGRTSYNSPLHF
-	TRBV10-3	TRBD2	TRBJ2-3	TGTGCCATCAGTGTCAGCGGGGGGGGAACAGATACGCAGTATTTT	CAISVSGGGTDTQYF
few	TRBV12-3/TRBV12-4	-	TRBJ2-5	TGTGCCAGCAGAGCGGCCCTCCAAGAGACCCAGTACTTC	CASRAALQETQYF
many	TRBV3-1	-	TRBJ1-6	TGTGCCAGCAGTCGACAGGAAGAGGTCCTCAATTCACCCCTCCACTTT	CASSRQEEVLNSPLHF
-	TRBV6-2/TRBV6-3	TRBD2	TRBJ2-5	TGTGCCAGCAGTTATGATCCGACCGGCGGGAGCCAAGAGACCCAGTACTTC	CASSYDPTGGSQETQYF
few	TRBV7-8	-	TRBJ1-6	TGTGCCAGCAGCCCGATCATGGATTCACCCCTCCACTTT	CASSPIMDSPLHF
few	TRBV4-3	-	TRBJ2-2	TGCGCCAGCAGCCAAGGAGCTGGGGTTCCCGGGGAGCTGTTTTTT	CASSQGAGVPGELFF
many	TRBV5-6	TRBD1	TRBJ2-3	TGTGCCAGCAGCTTTACAGGGGTCAAAGATACGCAGTATTTT	CASSFTGVKDTQYF
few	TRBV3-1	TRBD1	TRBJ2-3	TGTGCCAGCAGCCGCCGACAGGGGGGCTGGGCAGATACGCAGTATTTT	CASSRRQGGWADTQYF
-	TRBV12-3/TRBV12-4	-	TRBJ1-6	TGTGCCAGCAGTACCCACAGGGATTCACCCCTCCACTTT	CASSTHRDSPLHF
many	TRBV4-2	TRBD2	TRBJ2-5	TGTGCCAGCAGCCAAACTAGCGGGTCGCAAGAGACCCAGTACTTC	CASSQTSGSQETQYF
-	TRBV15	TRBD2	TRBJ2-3	TGTGCCACCAGCAGCCCCTGGCCGAGCGGGAGGGCCACGGATACGCAGTATTTT	CATSSPWPSGRATDTQYF
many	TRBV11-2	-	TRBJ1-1	TGTGCCAGCAGCTTGTCCCTTGTCGCTTTCTTT	CASSLSLVAFF
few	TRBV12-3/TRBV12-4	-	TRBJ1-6	TGTGCCAGCAGTTTAGCAAATCCGGGGACGGGAAATTCACCCCTCCACTTT	CASSLANPGTGNSPLHF
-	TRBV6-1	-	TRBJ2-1	TGTGCCAGCAGTCCCCACGGGAGAATAAATGAGCAGTTCTTC	CASSPHGRINEQFF
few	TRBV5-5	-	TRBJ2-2	TGTGCCAGCAGCTTAACAGGACCCGGGGAGCTGTTTTTT	CASSLTGPGELFF
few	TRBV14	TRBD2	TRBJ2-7	TGTGCCAGCAGGATAGCGGGAGACGGGAAATACGAGCAGTACTTC	CASRIAGDGKYEQYF
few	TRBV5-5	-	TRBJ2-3	TGTGCCAGCAGCTTGGGGCCGGGACCAGGGGCAGATACGCAGTATTTT	CASSLGPGPGADTQYF
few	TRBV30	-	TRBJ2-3	TGTGCCTGGAGTGCCCCTCCTGGTATTACAGATACGCAGTATTTT	CAWSAPPGITDTQYF
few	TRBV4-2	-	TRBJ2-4	TGTGCCAGCAGCCAAGACAGGGGCCTAGCCAAAAACATTCAGTACTTC	CASSQDRGLAKNIQYF
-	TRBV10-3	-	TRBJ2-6	TGTGCCTCGTCCGAAGGGGTGGCGGGGGCCAACGTCCTGACTTTC	CASSEGVAGANVLTF
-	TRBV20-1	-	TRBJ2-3	TGCAGTGCTCGCAGGGGTTCTAGCAAAGATACGCAGTATTTT	CSARRGSSKDTQYF
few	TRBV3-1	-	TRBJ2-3	TGTGCCAGCAGCCAAGCTCCGGAAACGGATACGCAGTATTTT	CASSQAPETDTQYF
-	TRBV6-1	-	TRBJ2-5	TGTGCCAGCAGGTCCGGACTGAGCCAAGAGACCCAGTACTTC	CASRSGLSQETQYF
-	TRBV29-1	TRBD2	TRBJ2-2	TGCAGCGTTGATGGTGGGGGGGGGAACACCGGGGAGCTGTTTTTT	CSVDGGGGNTGELFF
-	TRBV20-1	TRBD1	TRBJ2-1	TGCAGTGGAGGGGGCACCCTGAACAATGAGCAGTTCTTC	CSGGGTLNNEQFF
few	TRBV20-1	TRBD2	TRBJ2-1	TGCAGTGCGGGACCTAGCGGGAGGGCCTACAATGAGCAGTTCTTC	CSAGPSGRAYNEQFF
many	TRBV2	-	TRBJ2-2	TGTGCCAGCAGTGACGGGAGTTCCGGGGAGCTGTTTTTT	CASSDGSSGELFF